This T cell receptor (beta chain) was captured by sequencing in a study of blood T cells in healthy people across ages. Study-wide findings and caveats: Diversity of TCR beta correlated strongly with naive T cell percentage. With donor CMV status unknown, expanded clonotype changes were possibly confounded.

Primed by a sample-barcoded 5' primer and a J-beta primer mix, a second PCR proceeded for roughly 7 to 12 cycles. Tagging of each cDNA molecule was performed by a template-switch adaptor with 12 random nucleotides. The study obtained at least 3 million CDR3-containing paired-end reads from every sample. Each CDR3 protein gets one entry after TCRdb re-called the 5' RACE reads with MiXCR. The sample consists of about 640,000 distinct CDR3 sequences, around 54% of them appearing once. The count of this clonotype is one. Its antigen is not identified. This receptor was obtained from a man aged 55 to 69 in good health. The sequenced material came from blood.

CDR3 in amino acids: CSVETINTEAFF. The DNA of the CDR3 is TGCAGCGTTGAAACAATAAACACTGAAGCTTTCTTT. V gene TRBV29-1 combines with J gene TRBJ1-1, with no clear D. The CDR3 consists of 12 residues. Germline CDR1 and CDR2: SQVTM and ANQGSEA. V was pared by 2 bases and J by 2 bases, with 6 bases between.